The present entry profiles one TCR beta chain with its context. This specimen comes from a study of blood T cells in healthy people across ages. Overall study: About one barcoded beta molecule per two T cells was captured by template switching.

A J-beta primer mix and a sample-barcoded 5' primer were used in a second PCR of roughly 6 to 12 cycles. Each CDR3 protein is one row after TCRdb ran MiXCR on the 5' RACE reads. The sample lists fewer than 1,200,000 distinct CDR3 sequences, about 23% occurring once. These records were also assigned to another study, of T cells of mothers and their children.

The receptor's source is a girl aged 2 to 9 in good health. Sequencing was carried out using blood.

The CDR3 loop reads CSVEVAELANYNEQFF. For the CDR3, the DNA is TGCAGCGTTGAGGTAGCTGAACTAGCGAATTACAATGAGCAGTTCTTC. The V call is TRBV29-1, the J call TRBJ2-1; 7 nucleotides match TRBD2. In germline, CDR1 is SQVTM, CDR2 ANQGSEA. The V and J ends lost 3 bases and 4 bases, in that order; junction bases with no gene match: 12. The CDR3 runs 16 residues.